Sequencing of this T cell receptor (beta chain) was carried out in a study of control samples from healthy donors and cancer patients. Sequencing used immunoSEQ multiplex PCR; TCRdb keeps in-frame clones, though not all of them. Of around 68,000 clones listed, over 65% were seen once; the top ten hold about 15%. The CDR3 covers 16 residues. The germline V gene encodes CDR1 MNHEY and CDR2 SMNVEV (reference sequence). Losses at the gene ends were 5 bases for V and 5 bases for J; bases not matched to a gene: 12. The sequenced sample was blood. The chain couples TRBV27 to TRBJ2-1, with 7 bases identical to TRBD2. The source is a middle-aged man in good health. This chain's CDR3 is CASSPLRGRVDNEQFF. The CDR3 bases are TGTGCCAGCAGTCCCTTACGGGGGAGGGTCGACAATGAGCAGTTCTTC.